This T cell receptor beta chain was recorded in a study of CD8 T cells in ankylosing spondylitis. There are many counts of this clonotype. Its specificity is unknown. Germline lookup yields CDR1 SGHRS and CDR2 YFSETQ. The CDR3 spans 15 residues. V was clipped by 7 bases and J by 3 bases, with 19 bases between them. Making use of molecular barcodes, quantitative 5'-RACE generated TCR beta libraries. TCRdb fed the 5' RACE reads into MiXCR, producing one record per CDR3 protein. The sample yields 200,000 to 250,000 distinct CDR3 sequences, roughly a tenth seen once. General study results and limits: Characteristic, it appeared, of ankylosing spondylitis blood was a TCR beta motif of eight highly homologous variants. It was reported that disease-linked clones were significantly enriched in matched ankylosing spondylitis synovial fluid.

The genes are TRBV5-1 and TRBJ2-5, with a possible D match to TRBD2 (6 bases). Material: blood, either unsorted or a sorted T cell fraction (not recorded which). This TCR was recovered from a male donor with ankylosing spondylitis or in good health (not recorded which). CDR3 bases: TGCGCCAGCTCTCATGGGGGGTTGGGTGAAGAGACCCAGTACTTC. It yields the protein CASSHGGLGEETQYF.